A single sample is the source of the 6 T cell receptor beta chains below, sequenced in a study of CD8 T cells in ankylosing spondylitis. Study outcomes and limitations: What appeared characteristic of ankylosing spondylitis blood was a TCR beta motif of about eight highly homologous variants.

TCRdb fed the 5' RACE reads into MiXCR, producing one record per CDR3 protein. Counted here are 800,000 to 900,000 distinct CDR3 sequences, about 10% occurring once; the ten biggest clones make up 0.51%. No antigens are known for them. The sequenced material came from blood, either unsorted or a sorted T cell fraction (not recorded which). The source is a male donor with ankylosing spondylitis.

The chain employs TRBV20-1 and TRBJ2-1; TRBD2 aligns across 12 bases. CDR3 length: 18 amino acids. The germline gives CDR1 DFQATT, CDR2 SNEGSKA (reference sequence). V lost 3 bases and J lost 3; bases outside the gene matches: 12. DNA for the CDR3: TGCAGTGCTAGTCTTCTAGCGGGAGGGCCTGGTTTCTACAATGAGCAGTTCTTC. Residues: CSASLLAGGPGFYNEQFF.

This clonotype was detected a few times. The chain is built from TRBV29-1 and TRBJ2-3; D perhaps matches TRBD2 (6 bases). V gave up 6 bases and J gave up 1 base, with 11 bases separating them. This CDR3 is built from 13 residues. CDR1 and CDR2 from the germline V gene are SQVTM and ANQGSEA. CDR3 coding DNA: TGCAGCGTCCAGGGAGGAGGCACAGATACGCAGTATTTT. This translates into CSVQGGGTDTQYF.

The chain couples TRBV27 to TRBJ2-4; 9 bases agree with TRBD1. The CDR3 extends over 16 amino acids. V shed 4 bases and J 0 bases; nucleotides not matched to a gene: 4. Germline assignment: CDR1 MNHEY and CDR2 SMNVEV (reference sequence). The CDR3 loop reads CASSSGQGRAKNIQYF. As DNA, the CDR3 is TGTGCCAGCAGTTCCGGACAGGGGAGAGCCAAAAACATTCAGTACTTC.

This clonotype showed up just a few times. V and J are TRBV5-1 and TRBJ1-1, with a tentative D call TRBD1 (5 bases). V lost 4 bases and J 7 bases, leaving 11 bases between the germline ends. Germline V gene lookup returns CDR1 SGHRS and CDR2 YFSETQ. CDR3 length equals 12 residues. The CDR3 here is CASSTRGGEAFF. Here the CDR3 DNA reads TGCGCCAGCAGCACGCGCGGGGGTGAAGCTTTCTTT.

The chain combines TRBV30 with TRBJ1-6; D call uncertain. CDR1 and CDR2 (germline): GTSNPN, SVGIG (reference sequence). The CDR3 is 11 residues long. Trimming pared 6 bases from V and 8 bases from J, leaving 8 bases between. The CDR3 bases are TGTGCCTGCGGGGTCCATTCACCCCTCCACTTT. Amino acid sequence: CACGVHSPLHF.

In its sample, this clonotype was seen a few times. This chain uses TRBV9 with TRBJ2-5; 11 bases map to TRBD2. With 2 bases clipped from V and 4 bases from J, the junction kept 7 bases outside the gene matches. This CDR3 spans 16 amino acids. Germline V gives CDR1 SGDLS, CDR2 YYNGEE. The CDR3 here is CASSVDSGLAGETQYF. CDR3 DNA: TGTGCCAGCAGCGTCGATTCCGGACTAGCGGGAGAGACCCAGTACTTC.